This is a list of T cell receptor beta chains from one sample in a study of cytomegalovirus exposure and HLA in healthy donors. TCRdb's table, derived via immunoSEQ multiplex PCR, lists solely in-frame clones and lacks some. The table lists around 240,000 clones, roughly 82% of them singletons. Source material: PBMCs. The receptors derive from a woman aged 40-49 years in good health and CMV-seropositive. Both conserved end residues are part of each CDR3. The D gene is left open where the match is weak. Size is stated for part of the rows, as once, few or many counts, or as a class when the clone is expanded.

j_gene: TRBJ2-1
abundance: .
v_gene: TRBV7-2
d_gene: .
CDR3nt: TGTGCCAGCAGCTTAACGGGGAGCAGGATTAGTAATGAGCAGTTCTTC
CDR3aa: CASSLTGSRISNEQFF

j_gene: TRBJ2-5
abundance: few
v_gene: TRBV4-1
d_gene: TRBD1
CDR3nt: TGCGCCAGCAGCCAAGGACAGGGGTCACGAGAGACCCAGTACTTC
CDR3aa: CASSQGQGSRETQYF

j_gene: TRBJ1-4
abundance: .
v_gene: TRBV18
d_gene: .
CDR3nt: TGTGCCAGCTCACCCTTGGGGCCAACTAATGAAAAACTGTTTTTT
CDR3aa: CASSPLGPTNEKLFF

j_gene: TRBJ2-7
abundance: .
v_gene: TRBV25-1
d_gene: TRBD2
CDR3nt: TGTGCCAGCAGTGGAGGGGCTAGCGGGCTCTACGAGCAGTACTTC
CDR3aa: CASSGGASGLYEQYF

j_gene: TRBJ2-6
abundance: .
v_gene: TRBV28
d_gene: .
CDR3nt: TGTGCCAGCAGTCCCGGGCCGCAGGGTTCAGGGGCCAACGTCCTGACTTTC
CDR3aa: CASSPGPQGSGANVLTF

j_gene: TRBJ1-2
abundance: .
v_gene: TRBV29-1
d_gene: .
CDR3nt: TGCAGCGTCCGTGAGACAGGAAGCTATGGCTACACCTTC
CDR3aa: CSVRETGSYGYTF

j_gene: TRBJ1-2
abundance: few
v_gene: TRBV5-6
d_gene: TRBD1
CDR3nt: TGTGCCAGCAGCTTGGCCCGGGACAGGGCCGACTATGGCTACACCTTC
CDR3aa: CASSLARDRADYGYTF

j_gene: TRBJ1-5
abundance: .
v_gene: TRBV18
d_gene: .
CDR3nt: TGTGCCAGCTCACCATCGGGCCCCGGGGGCAATCAGCCCCAGCATTTT
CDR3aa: CASSPSGPGGNQPQHF

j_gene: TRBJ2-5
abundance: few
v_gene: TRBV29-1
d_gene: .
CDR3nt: TGCAGCGTTGATTTACAGGGTGGGGAGACCCAGTACTTC
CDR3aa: CSVDLQGGETQYF

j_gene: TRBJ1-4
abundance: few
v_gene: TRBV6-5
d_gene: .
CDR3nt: TGTGCCAGCAGTCCTAGAGGCAGGGGACTGTTTTTT
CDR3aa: CASSPRGRGLFF

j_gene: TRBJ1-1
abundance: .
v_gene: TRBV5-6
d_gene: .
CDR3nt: TGTGCCAGCAGCTTTTCAGGGTCGAACACTGAAGCTTTCTTT
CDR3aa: CASSFSGSNTEAFF

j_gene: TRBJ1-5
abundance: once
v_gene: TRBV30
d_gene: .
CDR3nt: TGTGCCTGGAGCTCGGGGGTTGGTAGCAATCAGCCCCAGCATTTT
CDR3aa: CAWSSGVGSNQPQHF

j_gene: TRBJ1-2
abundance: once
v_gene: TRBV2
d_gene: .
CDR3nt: TGTGCCAGCAGTGAAGAATGGAGTGGCTATGGCTACACCTTC
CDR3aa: CASSEEWSGYGYTF

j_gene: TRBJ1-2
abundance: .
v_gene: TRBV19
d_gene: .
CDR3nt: TGTGCCAGTAGGACAGGAACCCACTATGGCTACACCTTC
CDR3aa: CASRTGTHYGYTF

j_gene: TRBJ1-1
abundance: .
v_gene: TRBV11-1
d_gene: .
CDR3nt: TGTGCCAGCAGCTTACGAGGACAGCTCACCCCTATATCGAAAGCTTTCTTT
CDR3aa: CASSLRGQLTPISKAFF

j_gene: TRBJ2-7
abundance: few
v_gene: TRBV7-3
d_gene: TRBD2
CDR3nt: TGTGCCAGCAGCTTGACTAGCGGGAGGAACCACGAGCAGTACTTC
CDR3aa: CASSLTSGRNHEQYF

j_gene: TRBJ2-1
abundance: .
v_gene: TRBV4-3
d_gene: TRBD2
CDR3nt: TGCGCCAGCAGCCAAGATGTGGCACTAGCGGTAGCCAATGAGCAGTTCTTC
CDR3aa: CASSQDVALAVANEQFF

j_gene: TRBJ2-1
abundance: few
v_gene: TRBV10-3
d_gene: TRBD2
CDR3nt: TGTGCCATCATGAGCGGGAGATCCGATGAGCAGTTCTTC
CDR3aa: CAIMSGRSDEQFF

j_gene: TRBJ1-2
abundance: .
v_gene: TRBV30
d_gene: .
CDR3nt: TGTGCCTGGAGTGTGGGGCGGGGGGCAAGCTATGGCTACACCTTC
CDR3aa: CAWSVGRGASYGYTF

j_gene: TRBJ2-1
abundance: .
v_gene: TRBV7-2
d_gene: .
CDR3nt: TGTGCCAGCAGCTTTTTCAACGGTCGTGAGCAGTTCTTC
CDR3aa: CASSFFNGREQFF

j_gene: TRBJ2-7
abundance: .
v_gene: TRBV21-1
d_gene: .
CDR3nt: TGTGCCAGCAGCACTCCAAGACAGACTAGCGACGAGCAGTACTTC
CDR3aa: CASSTPRQTSDEQYF

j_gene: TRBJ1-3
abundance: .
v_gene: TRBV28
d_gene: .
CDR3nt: TGTGCCAGTCAGCCGGGCTCTGGAAACACCATATATTTT
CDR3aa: CASQPGSGNTIYF

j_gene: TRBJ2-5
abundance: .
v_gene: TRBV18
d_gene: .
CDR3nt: TGTGCCAGCTCACCACCGAGCATGCGGGGAGGCGAGACCCAGTACTTC
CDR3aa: CASSPPSMRGGETQYF

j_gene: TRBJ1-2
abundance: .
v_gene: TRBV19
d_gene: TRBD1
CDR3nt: TGTGCCAGTAGTATAGGGACAGGGGGATCAGCTGGCTACACCTTC
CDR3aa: CASSIGTGGSAGYTF

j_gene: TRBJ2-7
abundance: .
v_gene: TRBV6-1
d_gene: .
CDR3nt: TGTGCCAGCAGCCTCGAGGGGGTGGTGAACGAGCAGTACTTC
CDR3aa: CASSLEGVVNEQYF

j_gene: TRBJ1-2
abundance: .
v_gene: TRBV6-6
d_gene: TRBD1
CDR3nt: TGTGCCAGCAGTTACGTACAGGGGTGGGGCTACACCTTC
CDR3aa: CASSYVQGWGYTF

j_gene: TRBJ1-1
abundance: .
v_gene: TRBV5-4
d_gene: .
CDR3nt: TGTGCCAGCAGCTTGGCCAGGGCCTTGAACACTGAAGCTTTCTTT
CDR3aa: CASSLARALNTEAFF

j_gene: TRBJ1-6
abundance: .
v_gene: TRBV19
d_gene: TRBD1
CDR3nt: TGTGCCAGTAGTACCGGGGACAGGGGCTATAATTCACCCCTCCACTTT
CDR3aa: CASSTGDRGYNSPLHF

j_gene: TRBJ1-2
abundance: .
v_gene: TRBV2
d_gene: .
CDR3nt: TGTGCCAGCAGTAATCGGTATGGCTACACCTTC
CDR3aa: CASSNRYGYTF

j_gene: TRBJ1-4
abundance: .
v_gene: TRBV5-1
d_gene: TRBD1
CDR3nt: TGCGCCAGCAGCTTGGGACAGGGGGAAATTGAAAAACTGTTTTTT
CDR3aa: CASSLGQGEIEKLFF

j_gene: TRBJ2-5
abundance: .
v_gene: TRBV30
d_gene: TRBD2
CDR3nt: TGTGCCTGGAGTGCGGGCGGGAGGGCGATAGAGACCCAGTACTTC
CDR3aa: CAWSAGGRAIETQYF

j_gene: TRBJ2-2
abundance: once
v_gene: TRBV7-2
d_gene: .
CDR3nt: TGTGCCAGCAGCTCGCAGGGGTTAAGAGGCGGGGAGCTGTTTTTT
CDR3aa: CASSSQGLRGGELFF

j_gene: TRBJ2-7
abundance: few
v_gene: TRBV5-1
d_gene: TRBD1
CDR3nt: TGCGCCAGCAGCACGGACAGGGGGTTAGAGCAGTACTTC
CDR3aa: CASSTDRGLEQYF

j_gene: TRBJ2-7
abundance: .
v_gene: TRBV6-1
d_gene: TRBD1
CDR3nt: TGTGCCAGCAGTGAGGGGACAGGGACCTACGAGCAGTACTTC
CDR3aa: CASSEGTGTYEQYF

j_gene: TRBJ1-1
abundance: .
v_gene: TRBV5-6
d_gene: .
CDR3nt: TGTGCCAGCAGCTTGGGGACAGATAGGAGTGCTTTCTTT
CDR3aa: CASSLGTDRSAFF

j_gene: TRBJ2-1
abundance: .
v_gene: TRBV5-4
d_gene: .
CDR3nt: TGTGCCAGCAGCCTCGCGTACAGGGGGGGCTCCTACAATGAGCAGTTCTTC
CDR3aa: CASSLAYRGGSYNEQFF